A selection of T cell receptor beta chains follows, all from one sample in a study of cytomegalovirus exposure and HLA in healthy donors. TCRdb's table, derived via immunoSEQ multiplex PCR, lists solely in-frame clones and lacks some. The table has 55,000 to 70,000 clones, about 95% seen once. The sequenced material came from PBMCs. These receptors were obtained from a young man in good health and CMV-seronegative. The CDR3 runs from the conserved cysteine through the conserved F or W. Fields, in order: J gene, V gene, clone size, CDR3 protein. Clone size is shown for a subset of rows, as once, few, many or a class of expanded clone.

TRBJ2-3 TRBV11-3 - CASSLGTADTDTQYF
TRBJ1-1 TRBV9 - CASSVRGSENTEAFF
TRBJ2-1 TRBV11-2 - CASSLIIGGDEQFF
TRBJ1-1 TRBV11-2 - CASSSYLWNTEAFF
TRBJ2-1 TRBV27 - CASSPQREGAYNEQFF
TRBJ1-2 TRBV27 - CASSSWDREGTNYGYTF
TRBJ2-7 TRBV6-5 - CASSYSVRGSSYEQYF
TRBJ1-2 TRBV25-1 - CASVGGGSGYTF
TRBJ2-3 TRBV7-9 - CASRQAPAVDTQYF
TRBJ2-2 TRBV6-4 - CASSVAGGTGELFF
TRBJ1-1 TRBV15 - CATSRPAGTEAFF
TRBJ2-7 TRBV5-6 once CASSFGASEQYF
TRBJ2-5 TRBV7-2 - CASSLRGTGLRETQYF
TRBJ1-2 TRBV6-1 - CASSEVGSRSDYGYTF
TRBJ1-2 TRBV28 - CASRRYGYTF
TRBJ2-1 TRBV5-5 - CASSLEVQVFNEQFF
TRBJ2-2 TRBV6-1 - CASSDGTDTGELFF
TRBJ2-2 TRBV6-1 once CASIKTLLNTGELFF
TRBJ1-4 TRBV11-3 - CASSSTGRFATNEKLFF
TRBJ1-3 TRBV5-1 once CASSPGTGNTIYF
TRBJ2-2 TRBV4-1 - CASSQERLALNTGELFF
TRBJ1-2 TRBV28 - CASSFPGQGAEYGYTF
TRBJ1-4 TRBV2 once CASSAVTTNEKLFF
TRBJ2-5 TRBV9 - CASSVAPTGETQYF
TRBJ1-3 TRBV7-9 once CASSSGTGGRNTIYF
TRBJ1-5 TRBV5-6 - CASMDRGGLQPQHF
TRBJ1-1 TRBV18 - CASSLGPRGTEAFF
TRBJ1-1 TRBV15 - CATSPKSLRQGPNTEAFF
TRBJ1-5 TRBV6-1 - CASSEAGRNQPQHF
TRBJ1-2 TRBV5-6 - CASSRVEDGYTF
TRBJ2-2 TRBV7-2 - CASSLSGSGTGELFF
TRBJ2-2 TRBV27 once CASSRDFNRPGELFF
TRBJ2-1 TRBV27 - CASSLINRGEQFF
TRBJ2-7 TRBV5-8 once CASILQGILYEQYF
TRBJ2-7 TRBV19 - CASSNRAGGRSYF
TRBJ1-2 TRBV5-1 - CASSLGEGYGYTF
TRBJ2-1 TRBV13 - CASSTPGQQVYNEQFF
TRBJ1-3 TRBV7-9 - CASSLRDRGPGNTIYF
TRBJ1-6 TRBV5-6 - CASTKLFDGMYNSPLHF
TRBJ2-7 TRBV6-1 - CASSFWTGEYEQYF
TRBJ2-7 TRBV6-5 - CASRRGLVSYEQYF
TRBJ2-2 TRBV10-3 - CAISRQLAGGNTGELFF
TRBJ2-7 TRBV5-1 - CASSLVISGKEQYF
TRBJ2-7 TRBV30 - CAWNPGQGHEQYF
TRBJ2-1 TRBV5-1 - CASSLETIAYNEQFF
TRBJ1-1 TRBV7-8 - CASSLGTGKITEAFF
TRBJ2-1 TRBV5-1 - CASSYGTSSHNEQFF
TRBJ2-1 TRBV11-2 - CASSLAEGGPYNEQFF
TRBJ2-2 TRBV28 - CASSPLREVTVELFF
TRBJ2-7 TRBV27 - CASSSWTGYGEQYF
TRBJ1-2 TRBV7-9 - CASSMHGGDYGYTF
TRBJ2-7 TRBV19 once CASSIDHTAGPSYEQYF
TRBJ1-1 TRBV30 - CAWRKGGSERTEAFF